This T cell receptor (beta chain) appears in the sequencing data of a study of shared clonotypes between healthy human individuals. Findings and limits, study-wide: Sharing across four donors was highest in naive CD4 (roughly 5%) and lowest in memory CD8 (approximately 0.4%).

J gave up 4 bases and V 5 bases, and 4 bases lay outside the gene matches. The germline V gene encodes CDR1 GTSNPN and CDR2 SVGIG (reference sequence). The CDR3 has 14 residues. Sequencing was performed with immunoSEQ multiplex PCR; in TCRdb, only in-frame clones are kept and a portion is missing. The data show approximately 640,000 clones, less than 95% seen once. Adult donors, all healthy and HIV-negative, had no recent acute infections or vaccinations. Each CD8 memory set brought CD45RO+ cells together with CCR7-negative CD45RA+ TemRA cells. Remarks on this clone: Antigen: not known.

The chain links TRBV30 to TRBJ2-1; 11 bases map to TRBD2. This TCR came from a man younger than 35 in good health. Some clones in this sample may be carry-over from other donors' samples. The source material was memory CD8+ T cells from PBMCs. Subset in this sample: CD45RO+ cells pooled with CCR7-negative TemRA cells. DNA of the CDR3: TGTGCCTGGGTAACTAGCGGGAGTTACAATGAGCAGTTCTTC. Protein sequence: CAWVTSGSYNEQFF.